One sample yielded the 6 T cell receptor beta chains listed below, sequenced in a study of T cell repertoires in cytomegalovirus infection. One entry per CDR3 protein, called by TCRdb with MiXCR from the reads. Found here are 740,000 or so distinct CDR3 sequences, 35% of them singletons; the top ten hold roughly 2.8%. The sample taken for sequencing was PBMCs. The receptor set was obtained from a human donor in good health (CMV status not recorded). Some clones in this sample may be carry-over from other donors' samples.

The chain has TRBV27 and TRBJ2-7; D unresolved. With 4 bases removed from V and 3 bases from J, the gap between germline ends came to 13 bases. Germline V CDR1 and CDR2: MNHEY, SMNVEV (reference sequence). This CDR3 is built from 14 residues. The CDR3 bases are TGTGCCAGCAGTTCCGACCAGGACCGCTACGAGCAGTACTTC. Translation: CASSSDQDRYEQYF.

As for this clonotype: At one end the junction does not follow the germline gene, possibly because of a read error. The genes are TRBV5-1 and TRBJ2-7, with 10 bases lining up with TRBD1. Germline CDR1 and CDR2: SGHRS and YFSETQ. This CDR3 spans 15 amino acids. Here the CDR3 reads CASILATDRGYEQYF. In DNA form, the CDR3 reads TGCGCCAGCATCTTGGCCACGGACAGGGGGTACGAGCAGTACTTC.

V usage is TRBV6-5 and J usage is TRBJ1-1; D is perhaps TRBD1 (5 bases). Per germline, CDR1 MNHEY and CDR2 SVGAGI. This CDR3 contains 15 residues. Trimming shortened V by 0 bases and J by 4 bases, and 12 bases separated the two germline ends. CDR3 sequence: CASSYSYQGGTEAFF. The CDR3 DNA sequence: TGTGCCAGCAGTTACTCTTACCAGGGTGGCACTGAAGCTTTCTTT.

The V call is TRBV20-1, the J call TRBJ2-7; tentatively, D is TRBD2 (6 bases). V dropped 2 bases and J dropped 0 bases, with 11 bases sitting between them. Germline V lookup: CDR1 DFQATT, CDR2 SNEGSKA (reference sequence). The CDR3 is 14 residues long. The CDR3 nucleotides read TGCAGTGCTAGAAGTCGCGGGGCCTCCTACGAGCAGTACTTC. Translated: CSARSRGASYEQYF.

The CDR3 DNA sequence: TGTGCCATCAGTGGTTATAATGAAAAACTGTTTTTT. It specifies CAISGYNEKLFF. V is TRBV10-3 and J is TRBJ1-4; D is unclear. CDR1 and CDR2 (germline): ENHRY, SYGVKD. The CDR3 has 12 residues. V was trimmed by 4 bases and J by 4 bases, leaving 4 bases between them.

This clonotype was counted at least ten times. The gene calls are TRBV7-6 and TRBJ2-2; the match to TRBD2 covers 11 bases. Germline values: CDR1 SGHVS, CDR2 FNYEAQ. CDR3 size: 17 residues. The trim removed 5 bases at V and 4 bases at J, leaving 9 bases unmatched. CDR3 region: CASSPTRLAGSTGELFF. The CDR3 DNA follows: TGTGCCAGCAGCCCGACCAGACTAGCGGGGTCCACCGGGGAGCTGTTTTTT.